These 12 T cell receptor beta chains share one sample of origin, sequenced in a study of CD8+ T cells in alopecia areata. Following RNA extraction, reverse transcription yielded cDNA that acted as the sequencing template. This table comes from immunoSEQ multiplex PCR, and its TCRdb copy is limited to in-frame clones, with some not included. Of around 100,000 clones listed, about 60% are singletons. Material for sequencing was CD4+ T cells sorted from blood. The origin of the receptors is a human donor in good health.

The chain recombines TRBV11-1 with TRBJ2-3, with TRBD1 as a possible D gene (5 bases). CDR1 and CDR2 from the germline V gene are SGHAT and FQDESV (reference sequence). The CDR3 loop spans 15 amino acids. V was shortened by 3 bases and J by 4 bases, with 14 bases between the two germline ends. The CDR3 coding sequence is TGTGCCAGCAGCTTCTCTCCTGACAGAGCAGATACGCAGTATTTT. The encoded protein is CASSFSPDRADTQYF.

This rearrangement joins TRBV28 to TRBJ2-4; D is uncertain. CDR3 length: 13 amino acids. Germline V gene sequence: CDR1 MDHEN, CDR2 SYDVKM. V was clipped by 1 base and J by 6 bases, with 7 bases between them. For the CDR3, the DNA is TGTGCCAGCAGTTTATACAGTGGAAACATTCAGTACTTC. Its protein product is CASSLYSGNIQYF.

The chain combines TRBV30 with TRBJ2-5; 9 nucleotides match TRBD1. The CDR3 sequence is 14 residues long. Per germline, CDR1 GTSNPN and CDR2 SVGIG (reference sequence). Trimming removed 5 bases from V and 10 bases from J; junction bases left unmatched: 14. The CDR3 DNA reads TGTGCCTGGTCCCAGGGGACAGGGCCCCTCGGCCAGTACTTC. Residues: CAWSQGTGPLGQYF.

CDR3 amino acids: CASRASGAYNEQFF. CDR3 nucleotide sequence: TGTGCCAGCAGGGCTAGTGGGGCTTACAATGAGCAGTTCTTC. This chain joins TRBV25-1 and TRBJ2-1; D is perhaps TRBD1 (5 bases). This CDR3 has 14 residues. Trimming pared 6 bases from V and 4 bases from J, leaving 13 bases between. Germline-derived CDR1 and CDR2 are MGHDK and SYGVNS.

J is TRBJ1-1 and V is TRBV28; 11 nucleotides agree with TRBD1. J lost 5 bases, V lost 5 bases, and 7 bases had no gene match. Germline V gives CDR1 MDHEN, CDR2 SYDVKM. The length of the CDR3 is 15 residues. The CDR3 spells CASSLPGQGGTEAFF. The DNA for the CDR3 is TGTGCCAGCAGTCTTCCGGGACAGGGGGGGACTGAAGCTTTCTTT. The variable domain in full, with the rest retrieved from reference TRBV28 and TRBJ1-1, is DVKVTQSSRYLVKRTGEKVFLECVQDMDHENMFWYRQDPGLGLRLIYFSYDVKMKEKGDIPEGYSVSREKKERFSLILESASTNQTSMYLCASSLPGQGGTEAFFGQGTRLTVV.

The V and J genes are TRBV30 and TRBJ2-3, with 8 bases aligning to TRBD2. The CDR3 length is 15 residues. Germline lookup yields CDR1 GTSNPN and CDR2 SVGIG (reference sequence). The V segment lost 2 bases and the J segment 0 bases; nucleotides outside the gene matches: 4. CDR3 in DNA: TGTGCCTGGAGTCTGGGCGGGGGGAGCACAGATACGCAGTATTTT. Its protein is CAWSLGGGSTDTQYF. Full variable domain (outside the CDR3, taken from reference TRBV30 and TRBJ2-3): SQTIHQWPATLVQPVGSPLSLECTVEGTSNPNLYWYRQAAGRGLQLLFYSVGIGQISSEVPQNLSASRPQDRQFILSSKKLLLSDSGFYLCAWSLGGGSTDTQYFGPGTRLTVL.

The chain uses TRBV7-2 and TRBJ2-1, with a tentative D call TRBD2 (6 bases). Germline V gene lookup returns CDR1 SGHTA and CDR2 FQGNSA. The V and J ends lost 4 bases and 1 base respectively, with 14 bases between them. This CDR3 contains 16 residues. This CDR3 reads CASSSAAGWSYNEQFF. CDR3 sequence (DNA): TGTGCCAGCAGCTCCGCGGCGGGGTGGTCCTACAATGAGCAGTTCTTC.

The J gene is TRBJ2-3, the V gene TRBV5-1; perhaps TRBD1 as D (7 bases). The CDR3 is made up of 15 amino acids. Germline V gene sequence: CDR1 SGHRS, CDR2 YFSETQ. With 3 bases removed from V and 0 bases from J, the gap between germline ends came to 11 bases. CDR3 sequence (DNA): TGCGCCAGCAGCTGGAGGGACAGTAGCACAGATACGCAGTATTTT. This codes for CASSWRDSSTDTQYF.

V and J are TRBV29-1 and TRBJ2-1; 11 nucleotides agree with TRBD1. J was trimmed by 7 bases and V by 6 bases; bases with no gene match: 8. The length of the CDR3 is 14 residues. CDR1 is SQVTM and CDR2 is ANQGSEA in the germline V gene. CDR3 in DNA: TGCAGCGTGGGGACAGGGGGTAATAGTAATGAGCAGTTCTTC. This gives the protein CSVGTGGNSNEQFF.

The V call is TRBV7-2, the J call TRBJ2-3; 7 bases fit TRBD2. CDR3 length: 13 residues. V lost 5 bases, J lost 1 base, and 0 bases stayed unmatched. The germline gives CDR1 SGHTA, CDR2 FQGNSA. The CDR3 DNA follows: TGTGCCAGCAGCAGCGGGGGCACAGATACGCAGTATTTT. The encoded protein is CASSSGGTDTQYF.

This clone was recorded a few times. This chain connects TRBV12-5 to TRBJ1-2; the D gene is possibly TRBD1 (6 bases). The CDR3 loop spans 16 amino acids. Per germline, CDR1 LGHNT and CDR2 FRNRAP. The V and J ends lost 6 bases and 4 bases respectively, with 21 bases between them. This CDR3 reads CASGWTTEGDFYGYTF. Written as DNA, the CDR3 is TGTGCTAGTGGATGGACAACCGAGGGGGATTTCTATGGCTACACCTTC. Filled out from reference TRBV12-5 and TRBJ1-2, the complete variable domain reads DARVTQTPRHKVTEMGQEVTMRCQPILGHNTVFWYRQTMMQGLELLAYFRNRAPLDDSGMPKDRFSAEMPDATLATLKIQPSEPRDSAVYFCASGWTTEGDFYGYTFGSGTRLTVV.

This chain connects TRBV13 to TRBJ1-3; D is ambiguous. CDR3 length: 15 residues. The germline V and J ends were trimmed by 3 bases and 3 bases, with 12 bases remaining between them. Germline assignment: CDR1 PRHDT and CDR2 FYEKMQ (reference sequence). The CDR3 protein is CASSFQVSGGNTIYF. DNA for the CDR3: TGTGCCAGCAGCTTCCAGGTCTCGGGTGGAAACACCATATATTTT.